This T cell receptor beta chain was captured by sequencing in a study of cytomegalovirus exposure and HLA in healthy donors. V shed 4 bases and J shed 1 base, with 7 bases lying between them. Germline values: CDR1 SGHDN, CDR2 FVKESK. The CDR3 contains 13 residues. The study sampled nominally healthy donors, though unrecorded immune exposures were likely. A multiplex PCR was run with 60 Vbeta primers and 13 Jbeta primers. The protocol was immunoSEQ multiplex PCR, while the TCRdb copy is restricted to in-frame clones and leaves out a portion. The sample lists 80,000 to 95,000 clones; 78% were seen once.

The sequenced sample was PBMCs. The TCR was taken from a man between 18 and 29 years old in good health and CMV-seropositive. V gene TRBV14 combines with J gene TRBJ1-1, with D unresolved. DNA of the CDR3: TGTGCCAGCAGCCGTCGACAGAACACTGAAGCTTTCTTT. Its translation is CASSRRQNTEAFF.